These 5 T cell receptor beta chains originate from one sample sequenced in a study of T cell responses to AZD1222 COVID-19 vaccine. This table comes from immunoSEQ multiplex PCR, and its TCRdb copy is limited to in-frame clones, with some not included. Here the sample spans about 90,000 clones, 70% to 90% being singletons. Sequences were derived from peripheral blood, sampled on day 0 of AZD1222 vaccination. Every receptor here comes from an adult in good health.

Here the CDR3 DNA reads TGCGCCAGCAGCTTGGGTGGACAACAATACGAGCAGTACTTC. It translates to CASSLGGQQYEQYF. The V gene is TRBV5-1, the J gene TRBJ2-7; D perhaps matches TRBD1 (5 bases). The germline V and J ends were trimmed by 0 bases and 4 bases, with 11 bases remaining between them. Per germline, CDR1 SGHRS and CDR2 YFSETQ. This CDR3 is built from 14 residues.

The V gene is TRBV28, the J gene TRBJ2-1; tentative D call: TRBD2 (6 bases). This CDR3 region has 16 residues. The germline V and J ends were trimmed by 7 bases and 0 bases, with 16 bases remaining between them. CDR1 MDHEN and CDR2 SYDVKM come from the germline V gene. For the CDR3, the DNA is TGTGCCAGCACCCCCTTTGCGGGGAGCTCCTACAATGAGCAGTTCTTC. The encoded protein is CASTPFAGSSYNEQFF. Full variable domain (remainder filled in from reference TRBV28 and TRBJ2-1): DVKVTQSSRYLVKRTGEKVFLECVQDMDHENMFWYRQDPGLGLRLIYFSYDVKMKEKGDIPEGYSVSREKKERFSLILESASTNQTSMYLCASTPFAGSSYNEQFFGPGTRLTVL.

On this clone: Different DNA sequences within this sample yield the same CDR3. The chain carries TRBV4-2 and TRBJ2-7; D is unresolved. This CDR3 has 12 residues. Trimming took 0 bases from V and 5 from J, leaving 5 bases between them. Germline lookup yields CDR1 LGHNA and CDR2 YNFKEQ. CDR3 protein: CASSQDRNEQYF. The DNA for the CDR3 is TGTGCCAGCAGCCAAGATAGGAACGAGCAGTACTTC.

This clone occurred a few times. The CDR3 coding sequence is TGTGCCAGCACCGCGGCAGGGGTCCCCAATCAGCCCCAGCATTTT. It yields the protein CASTAAGVPNQPQHF. V is TRBV7-9 and J is TRBJ1-5, with a weak D call TRBD1 (6 bases). Germline values: CDR1 SEHNR, CDR2 FQNEAQ (reference sequence). The ends were cut back, 7 bases at V and 3 bases at J, with 16 bases in the middle. The CDR3 runs 15 residues.

The V and J genes are TRBV14 and TRBJ1-4, with a weak D call TRBD1 (5 bases). The V gene lost 1 base and the J gene lost 2 bases, with 8 bases spanning the gap. This CDR3 region has 15 residues. CDR1 is SGHDN and CDR2 is FVKESK in the germline V gene. The CDR3 loop reads CASSQVGATNEKLFF. The DNA for the CDR3 is TGTGCCAGCAGCCAAGTTGGGGCGACTAATGAAAAACTGTTTTTT.